The next 28 T cell receptor beta chains were all read from a single sample in a study of response to subunit inactivated influenza vaccine. In TCRdb, the RT-PCR reads were re-called with MiXCR into one record per CDR3 protein. Here the sample spans about 520,000 distinct CDR3 sequences, around 25% being singletons. This material consisted of CD4+ T cells sorted from PBMCs, taken roughly 5 days after vaccination. All receptors derive from a man in his fifties who received an inactivated influenza vaccine.

The CDR3 region has the DNA TGTGCCAGCAGCCCCACCCCGACAGGGCGGAATGAGCAGTTCTTC. As protein: CASSPTPTGRNEQFF. The J gene is TRBJ2-1, the V gene TRBV7-2; 7 bases are a match to TRBD1. The CDR3 spans 15 residues. J lost 7 bases, V lost 5 bases, and 11 bases had no gene match. The germline CDR1 and CDR2 sequences are SGHTA and FQGNSA. The variable domain in full, with the rest retrieved from reference TRBV7-2 and TRBJ2-1, is GAGVSQSPSNKVTEKGKDVELRCDPISGHTALYWYRQSLGQGLEFLIYFQGNSAPDKSGLPSDRFSAERTGGSVSTLTIQRTQQEDSAVYLCASSPTPTGRNEQFFGPGTRLTVL.

This clonotype was observed at least ten times. The chain employs TRBV28 and TRBJ2-1, with TRBD1 matching over 7 bases. Germline V lookup: CDR1 MDHEN, CDR2 SYDVKM. The V segment lost 5 bases and the J segment 3 bases; nucleotides outside the gene matches: 7. The CDR3 contains 15 residues. The CDR3 spells CASSGQDRYYNEQFF. CDR3 nucleotides: TGTGCCAGCAGTGGCCAGGACAGGTACTACAATGAGCAGTTCTTC.

The rearrangement joins TRBV20-1 to TRBJ2-3; 12 bases are shared with TRBD2. V shed 0 bases and J 3 bases; nucleotides not matched to a gene: 4. CDR1 is DFQATT, CDR2 SNEGSKA, per germline (reference sequence). This CDR3 region has 16 residues. In nucleotides, the CDR3 is TGCAGTGCTAGAGATAGGACTAGCGGGGTAACAGATACGCAGTATTTT. Translating it yields CSARDRTSGVTDTQYF.

The sample holds a few counts of this clonotype. The genes are TRBV20-1 and TRBJ2-1, with a possible D match to TRBD2 (6 bases). Trimming took 3 bases from V and 4 from J, leaving 16 bases between them. CDR3 size: 15 residues. CDR1 DFQATT and CDR2 SNEGSKA come from the germline V gene (reference sequence). CDR3 amino acids: CSARGMGGLYNEQFF. The CDR3 bases are TGCAGTGCTAGGGGGATGGGGGGATTGTACAATGAGCAGTTCTTC.

The rearrangement joins TRBV25-1 to TRBJ2-3; no reliable D call. This CDR3 region has 13 residues. The V end lost 2 bases, the J end lost 7 bases, and 10 bases lay between the germline ends. Germline CDR1 reads MGHDK; CDR2 reads SYGVNS. CDR3 nucleotide sequence: TGTGCCAGCAGTGAAGGGCCCCCTCATACGCAGTATTTT. Its translation: CASSEGPPHTQYF.

The V and J genes are TRBV4-3 and TRBJ2-1, with TRBD1 matching 11 bases. The germline CDR1 and CDR2 sequences are LGHNA and YSLEER. V was clipped by 1 base and J by 8 bases; unmatched bases: 7. CDR3 length equals 16 residues. This CDR3 is CASSQVGGQGAHEQFF. The CDR3 DNA sequence: TGCGCCAGCAGCCAAGTTGGAGGACAGGGGGCTCATGAGCAGTTCTTC.

The chain carries TRBV7-9 and TRBJ2-7; D may correspond to TRBD1 or TRBD2 (5 bases each). Trimming pared 2 bases from V and 6 bases from J, leaving 14 bases between. CDR1 SEHNR and CDR2 FQNEAQ come from the germline V gene (reference sequence). The CDR3 extends over 14 amino acids. CDR3 sequence: CASSLTGRSPEQYF. In DNA form, the CDR3 reads TGTGCCAGCAGCTTAACGGGACGGAGCCCCGAGCAGTACTTC.

This clonotype was seen only a few times. The CDR3 spells CASLRDSNYYGYTF. Here the CDR3 DNA reads TGTGCCAGCCTCCGGGACAGTAACTACTATGGCTACACCTTC. J is TRBJ1-2 and V is TRBV6-2 or TRBV6-3; 7 bases align to TRBD1. V was clipped by 8 bases and J by 3 bases; unmatched bases: 9. The CDR3 spans 14 residues. Germline V lookup: CDR1 MNHEY, CDR2 SVGEGT.

The V and J genes are TRBV12-3 or TRBV12-4 and TRBJ2-3; the match to TRBD2 covers 10 bases. The CDR3 is 16 amino acids. J was trimmed by 5 bases and V by 3 bases; bases with no gene match: 8. The CDR3 reads CASSLRAGGAGDTQYF. CDR3 bases: TGTGCCAGCAGTTTGCGAGCGGGAGGGGCCGGAGATACGCAGTATTTT.

This clonotype has more than one count but fewer than ten. This rearrangement joins TRBV6-1 to TRBJ2-7; D unresolved. Trimming pared 5 bases from V and 5 bases from J, leaving 13 bases between. Germline CDR1 is MNHNS and CDR2 is SASEGT. The CDR3 totals 13 residues. CDR3 nucleotides: TGTGCCAGCAGTCCGACGGTTTGGGACGAGCAGTACTTC. This sequence encodes CASSPTVWDEQYF.

A few counts support this clonotype. The rearrangement uses TRBV12-3 or TRBV12-4 and TRBJ2-1, with D perhaps assigned TRBD1 or TRBD2 (5 bases each). There are 15 residues in the CDR3. Between the trimmed V and J ends, which lost 6 bases and 6 bases, there was a span of 18 bases. In DNA, the CDR3 is TGTGCCAGCAGGGGGGTCTATCGGGGCCTCAATGAGCAGTTCTTC. It encodes CASRGVYRGLNEQFF.

The sample holds a few counts of this clonotype. The chain carries TRBV12-3 or TRBV12-4 and TRBJ2-7, with D possibly matching TRBD2 (6 bases). This CDR3 comprises 14 residues. The V end was cut by 3 bases, the J end by 6 bases, with 15 bases between. CDR3 loop: CASSFRRRVGEQYF. The CDR3 DNA reads as TGTGCCAGCAGTTTCAGACGGAGGGTTGGCGAGCAGTACTTC.

This clonotype was observed a few times. V is TRBV12-3 or TRBV12-4 and J is TRBJ2-4; 7 nucleotides line up with TRBD1. V shed 3 bases, J shed 3 bases, and the junction held 5 bases outside the gene matches. This CDR3 has 15 residues. The CDR3 sequence is CASSFDRVDKNIQYF. Here the CDR3 DNA reads TGTGCCAGCAGTTTTGACAGGGTGGACAAAAACATTCAGTACTTC.

The V call is TRBV6-1, the J call TRBJ2-3, with 10 nucleotides matching TRBD2. After removal of 4 bases from V and 3 bases from J, the junction contained 4 bases not matched to a gene. There are 15 residues in the CDR3. Germline-derived CDR1 and CDR2 are MNHNS and SASEGT. CDR3 residues: CASSALAGETDTQYF. In DNA form, the CDR3 reads TGTGCCAGCAGTGCTCTAGCGGGGGAAACAGATACGCAGTATTTT.

This clonotype was seen a few times. V and J are TRBV12-3 or TRBV12-4 and TRBJ2-1; unclear D gene. The CDR3 has 13 residues. V lost 5 bases and J 11 bases, leaving 16 bases between the germline ends. The CDR3, as DNA: TGTGCCAGCAGTCCCGGACGAGCGACTCAGCAGTTCTTC. Translating gives CASSPGRATQQFF.

The rearrangement links TRBV28 to TRBJ2-4; 7 bases map to TRBD1. Germline CDR1 and CDR2: MDHEN and SYDVKM. V lost 8 bases and J lost 0; bases outside the gene matches: 16. There are 18 residues in the CDR3. The CDR3 protein is CASSRQGLTVLAKNIQYF. The CDR3 region has the DNA TGTGCCAGCTCTAGACAGGGATTGACAGTCCTAGCCAAAAACATTCAGTACTTC.

This clonotype turned up a few times. The genes are TRBV6-2 or TRBV6-3 and TRBJ2-1; 7 bases align to TRBD2. The CDR3 contains 11 residues. V gave up 4 bases and J gave up 11 bases; unmatched junction bases: 2. The V gene's germline CDR1 is MNHEY and CDR2 SVGEGT. As DNA, the CDR3 is TGTGCCAGCAGTTCCGGGACTAAGCAGTTCTTC. Its translation: CASSSGTKQFF.

This chain links TRBV7-2 with TRBJ2-7; 8 bases align to TRBD2. CDR3 size: 17 residues. The germline V gene has CDR1 SGHTA and CDR2 FQGNSA. J lost 3 bases, V lost 2 bases, and 12 bases had no gene match. The CDR3 DNA reads TGTGCCAGCAGCTTAAGGGGGGCGGGAGGTCCCCTCTACGAGCAGTACTTC. As protein: CASSLRGAGGPLYEQYF. Full variable domain (remainder filled in from reference TRBV7-2 and TRBJ2-7): GAGVSQSPSNKVTEKGKDVELRCDPISGHTALYWYRQSLGQGLEFLIYFQGNSAPDKSGLPSDRFSAERTGGSVSTLTIQRTQQEDSAVYLCASSLRGAGGPLYEQYFGPGTRLTVT.

The V call is TRBV14, the J call TRBJ2-5; 12 bases agree with TRBD2. The trim removed 1 base at V and 4 bases at J, leaving 4 bases unmatched. Germline CDR1 and CDR2: SGHDN and FVKESK. The CDR3 length is 16 residues. The CDR3: CASSQGTSGIRETQYF. Written as DNA, the CDR3 is TGTGCCAGCAGCCAAGGGACTAGCGGGATCCGAGAGACCCAGTACTTC.

This chain uses TRBV28 with TRBJ2-1; 12 nucleotides match TRBD2. J gave up 4 bases and V 2 bases, and 3 bases lay outside the gene matches. CDR3 size: 16 residues. Per germline, CDR1 MDHEN and CDR2 SYDVKM. The CDR3 is CASSLRGLAGYNEQFF. The CDR3 coding sequence is TGTGCCAGCAGTTTACGCGGACTAGCGGGGTACAATGAGCAGTTCTTC.

This clonotype showed up just a few times. This chain joins TRBV16 and TRBJ1-5, with D tentatively TRBD1 (5 bases). The CDR3 spans 14 residues. Trimming pared 4 bases from V and 7 bases from J, leaving 14 bases between. Germline CDR1 is KGHSY and CDR2 is FQNENV. CDR3 protein: CASSRRDPRQPQHF. The CDR3 bases are TGTGCCAGCAGCCGCCGGGACCCACGCCAGCCCCAGCATTTT.

The chain joins TRBV7-2 to TRBJ2-2; no clear D. CDR1 SGHTA and CDR2 FQGNSA come from the germline V gene. V shed 6 bases and J shed 0 bases, with 14 bases lying between them. The CDR3 extends over 16 amino acids. The CDR3 DNA reads as TGTGCCAGCAGTTCGACGGGCACTACGAACACCGGGGAGCTGTTTTTT. Translation: CASSSTGTTNTGELFF.

This chain uses TRBV27 with TRBJ2-7; the match to TRBD1 covers 10 bases. CDR1 is MNHEY and CDR2 is SMNVEV in the germline V gene (reference sequence). The CDR3 is made up of 14 amino acids. Trimming took 6 bases from V and 3 from J; bases not matched to a gene: 5. CDR3: CASRVRTGGYEQYF. CDR3 nucleotide sequence: TGTGCCAGCAGGGTGAGGACAGGGGGCTACGAGCAGTACTTC.

There are many counts of this clonotype. This chain joins TRBV15 and TRBJ2-7, with D unclear. The CDR3 consists of 14 residues. CDR1 is LNHNV and CDR2 is YYDKDF in the germline V gene (reference sequence). V lost 3 bases, J lost 0 bases, and 9 bases lay in between. CDR3 DNA: TGTGCCACCAGCAGTCTCCAAAGCTCCTACGAGCAGTACTTC. Protein product: CATSSLQSSYEQYF.

V usage is TRBV7-2 and J usage is TRBJ2-7, with 7 bases that match TRBD1. The germline V gene has CDR1 SGHTA and CDR2 FQGNSA. The CDR3 runs to 16 residues. Trimming took 3 bases from V and 3 from J; bases not matched to a gene: 11. The CDR3 sequence: CASSFMTGTSNYEQYF. The CDR3 DNA sequence: TGTGCCAGCAGCTTCATGACAGGGACGTCGAACTACGAGCAGTACTTC.

This sequence joins TRBV4-1 and TRBJ2-2, with 8 bases lining up with TRBD2. The CDR3 consists of 17 residues. Germline-derived CDR1 and CDR2 are MGHRA and YSYEKL. The ends lost 2 bases at V and 3 bases at J; junction bases unmatched: 8. The CDR3 DNA reads as TGCGCCAGCAGCCAAAGTAGGACTAGCAGGGACACCGGGGAGCTGTTTTTT. It codes for CASSQSRTSRDTGELFF.

The genes are TRBV6-4 and TRBJ2-5; 7 bases are a match to TRBD1. Looked up from germline, CDR1 is MRHNA and CDR2 is SNTAGT. The CDR3 spans 17 residues. The J segment lost 4 bases and the V segment lost 2 bases, leaving 13 bases of the junction unmatched. The CDR3 loop is CASSDVCSGTERETQYF. The CDR3 DNA follows: TGTGCCAGCAGTGACGTTTGTTCCGGGACAGAAAGAGAGACCCAGTACTTC.

This clonotype was observed many times. The V and J genes are TRBV12-3 or TRBV12-4 and TRBJ2-2; D remains ambiguous. The V and J ends lost 2 bases and 4 bases respectively, with 5 bases between them. The CDR3 loop spans 13 amino acids. For the CDR3, the DNA is TGTGCCAGCAGTTTAAGTCCCACCGGGGAGCTGTTTTTT. It specifies CASSLSPTGELFF.